This T cell receptor beta chain was captured by sequencing in a study of CD8+ T cells in alopecia areata. It was cDNA, reverse transcribed from extracted RNA, that served as the sequencing template. Using immunoSEQ multiplex PCR, the repertoire was profiled, and TCRdb retains in-frame clones only, with some absent. The table has 150,000 to 200,000 clones, under 60% seen once; the top ten hold roughly 12%. Germline assignment: CDR1 SGHRS and CDR2 YFSETQ. V shed 1 base and J shed 5 bases, with 12 bases lying between them. CDR3 size: 14 residues. The treatment: oral pan-JAK inhibitor, 5-10 mg twice daily. Details on this clone: Other nucleotide sequences from this sample produce the same CDR3.

The J gene is TRBJ2-5, the V gene TRBV5-1; D is possibly TRBD2 (5 bases). This TCR was sampled from a human donor with alopecia areata. Sequenced material: CD8+ T cells sorted from blood, taken at week 24, from a patient treated with tofacitinib. The CDR3 sequence: CASSLRRGRETQYF. The CDR3 nucleotides are TGCGCCAGCAGCTTGCGCCGGGGTCGGGAGACCCAGTACTTC.